Sequencing of this T cell receptor (beta chain) was carried out in a study of T cells after yellow fever vaccination. Findings and caveats of the study: Primary-vaccination clones mostly resurfaced post-booster (about 95% CD4, more than 80% CD8).

Generation of TCR cDNA used 5'RACE template switching (which added a universal primer site and UMIs). Via MiXCR, TCRdb re-called the 5' RACE reads, giving one row per CDR3 protein. The sample shows about 96,000 distinct CDR3 sequences, roughly 10% of them seen only once. This clonotype has only one observation. A read error may account for a junction end that differs from germline. CDR1 is DFQATT, CDR2 SNEGSKA, per germline (reference sequence). The CDR3 covers 13 residues. The chain joins TRBV20-1 to TRBJ2-1; TRBD2 matches at 13 bases. The sample consisted of CD8+ T cells not binding an NS4B(214-222) dextramer, sorted from PBMCs, taken more than 14 days after the first yellow fever vaccination. The clonotype originates from a man aged 18 to 30 who received the YFV17D yellow fever vaccine. DNA of the CDR3: TGCAGTGCTAGAGGACTAGCGGGAGGTGAGCACTTCTTC. Translated, it gives CSARGLAGGEHFF.